This is a list of T cell receptor beta chains from one sample in a study of T cells in Graves' hyperthyroidism and ophthalmopathy. TCRdb processed the multiplex PCR reads anew with MiXCR; each CDR3 protein has one entry. Of hundreds of thousands of distinct CDR3 sequences in the sample, about a fifth were seen once. The specimen was blood. The source of these receptors is a man aged 25 to 40 with Graves' ophthalmopathy. Each CDR3 is given with its conserved first and last residue. The D gene is left open where the match is weak. Size is stated for part of the rows, as once, few or many counts, or as a class when the clone is expanded.

TGTGCCAGCAGCGCACGACTAGCGGGAGGGACAGATACGCAGTATTTT	CASSARLAGGTDTQYF	many	TRBD2	TRBJ2-3	TRBV7-8
TGCAGTGCTAGAGTAGCACAGGTAGCCGTTGAAGCTTTCTTT	CSARVAQVAVEAFF	NA	NA	TRBJ1-1	TRBV20-1
TGTGCCAGCGGGACTAGCGGGAGTGTAGATACGCAGTATTTT	CASGTSGSVDTQYF	few	TRBD2	TRBJ2-3	TRBV2
TGTGCCAGCAGCTTTGTCGGGACTAGCAGGGAGACCCAGTACTTC	CASSFVGTSRETQYF	few	TRBD2	TRBJ2-5	TRBV11-2
TGTGCCAGTTCCAGGTCCTATGGCTACACCTTC	CASSRSYGYTF	many	NA	TRBJ1-2	TRBV7-2
TGTGCCAGCAGTTACTCGCAGCGGGAGAACACCGGGGAGCTGTTTTTT	CASSYSQRENTGELFF	few	TRBD2	TRBJ2-2	TRBV6-2/TRBV6-3
TGTGCCAGCAGGGGACAGGGGGCTGGGGACACTGAAGCTTTCTTT	CASRGQGAGDTEAFF	few	TRBD1	TRBJ1-1	TRBV6-1
TGCGCCAGCACGCATGGGGGTTCGAGCACAGATACGCAGTATTTT	CASTHGGSSTDTQYF	NA	NA	TRBJ2-3	TRBV4-1
TGTGCCAGCAGCGCACCGGCAGACAATGAGCAGTACTTC	CASSAPADNEQYF	NA	NA	TRBJ2-7	TRBV7-6
TGTGCCAGCAGCTTAAGTGGCGTGGCAGATACGCAGTATTTT	CASSLSGVADTQYF	few	NA	TRBJ2-3	TRBV7-9
TGCGCCAGCAGCTTGGAGAGGGATGGGAGTCGAGAGACCCAGTACTTC	CASSLERDGSRETQYF	NA	NA	TRBJ2-5	TRBV5-1
TGTGCCAGCAGTGAACTGGGGGTCACTCAGCCCCAGCATTTT	CASSELGVTQPQHF	few	NA	TRBJ1-5	TRBV6-1